What follows are 10 T cell receptor beta chains derived from one specimen sequenced in a study of vaccination and CD4 T cells after COVID-19. With the Oncomine TCR Beta short-read assay, DNA from cultured CD4+ T cells was sequenced. TCRdb recomputed calls from the PCR reads with MiXCR, one row per CDR3 protein. The sample lists 10,000 to 15,000 distinct CDR3 sequences, around 78% occurring once. What these receptors recognize is not known. Documented treatment: approximately 9-day PBMC culture with coronavirus spike peptide pools or control peptides (ViraFEST assay). Material for sequencing was CD4+ T cells from blood, cultured in vitro. The receptor set was obtained from a human donor who had recovered from COVID-19.

The chain joins TRBV19 to TRBJ1-2; tentatively, D is TRBD1 (5 bases). Germline assignment: CDR1 LNHDA and CDR2 SQIVND (reference sequence). Trimming stripped 5 bases from V and 3 bases from J, with 10 bases between. The CDR3 contains 13 residues. In nucleotides, the CDR3 is TGTGCCAGTAGTTCCCGGGGGTACTATGGCTACACCTTC. It specifies CASSSRGYYGYTF. The full variable domain, its missing parts supplied by reference TRBV19 and TRBJ1-2, is DGGITQSPKYLFRKEGQNVTLSCEQNLNHDAMYWYRQDPGQGLRLIYYSQIVNDFQKGDIAEGYSVSREKKESFPLTVTSAQKNPTAFYLCASSSRGYYGYTFGSGTRLTVV.

The chain is built from TRBV27 and TRBJ2-7, with 7 bases aligning to TRBD1. The germline CDR1 and CDR2 sequences are MNHEY and SMNVEV (reference sequence). V lost 3 bases, J lost 2 bases, and 7 bases stayed unmatched. This CDR3 has 15 amino acids. CDR3 protein: CASSFRGLRAYEQYF. In DNA, the CDR3 is TGTGCCAGCAGTTTTAGGGGGCTACGGGCCTACGAGCAGTACTTC.

This clonotype was detected only a few times. This sequence joins TRBV20-1 and TRBJ1-2, with 7 bases lining up with TRBD1. Germline lookup yields CDR1 DFQATT and CDR2 SNEGSKA (reference sequence). The V and J ends lost 3 bases and 4 bases, in that order; junction bases with no gene match: 11. This CDR3 has 15 amino acids. The CDR3 sequence is CSASRGARDVYGYTF. CDR3 coding DNA: TGCAGTGCTAGCAGGGGGGCTCGGGACGTCTATGGCTACACCTTC.

The rearrangement uses TRBV7-2 and TRBJ1-5; D might be TRBD1 (6 bases). The CDR3 is 14 residues long. Germline CDR1 and CDR2: SGHTA and FQGNSA. Trimming cost V 5 bases and J 2 bases, with 10 bases left between them. CDR3 amino acids: CASSLRQGNQPQHF. CDR3 in DNA: TGTGCCAGCAGCCTCCGACAGGGCAATCAGCCCCAGCATTTT.

The gene calls are TRBV7-8 and TRBJ2-7, with TRBD1 matching 7 bases. This CDR3 is 14 amino acids long. V shed 4 bases, J shed 3 bases, and the junction held 6 bases outside the gene matches. The germline V gene has CDR1 SGHVS and CDR2 FQNEAQ. The CDR3 DNA reads TGTGCCAGCAGCTCTAACAGGGGAATCTACGAGCAGTACTTC. Its translation: CASSSNRGIYEQYF.

This clonotype was picked up a small number of times. The chain employs TRBV24-1 and TRBJ2-5; D may correspond to TRBD1 or TRBD2 (6 bases each). V was clipped by 3 bases and J by 3 bases, with 10 bases between them. Germline V CDR1 and CDR2: KGHDR, SFDVKD. The CDR3 loop spans 14 amino acids. CDR3 region: CATSDTRGEETQYF. The CDR3, as DNA: TGTGCCACCAGTGATACGAGGGGGGAAGAGACCCAGTACTTC.

The CDR3: CASSMADRRNTEAFF. CDR3 bases: TGTGCCAGTAGTATGGCGGACAGACGGAACACTGAAGCTTTCTTT. This sequence joins TRBV19 and TRBJ1-1, with D perhaps TRBD1 (6 bases). Trimming cost V 3 bases and J 1 base, with 12 bases left between them. Germline CDR1 LNHDA, CDR2 SQIVND (reference sequence). The CDR3 contains 15 residues.

V and J are TRBV7-3 and TRBJ1-1, with a possible D match to TRBD1 (5 bases). The CDR3 covers 15 residues. Germline CDR1 SGHTA, CDR2 FQGTGA. Deletions cut 2 bases from V and 1 base from J, with 11 bases between. The CDR3 here is CASSLPPGPNTEAFF. The DNA of the CDR3 is TGTGCCAGCAGCTTACCCCCAGGGCCGAACACTGAAGCTTTCTTT. The whole variable domain, remainder taken from reference TRBV7-3 and TRBJ1-1, is GAGVSQTPSNKVTEKGKYVELRCDPISGHTALYWYRQSLGQGPEFLIYFQGTGAADDSGLPNDRFFAVRPEGSVSTLKIQRTERGDSAVYLCASSLPPGPNTEAFFGQGTRLTVV.

The chain couples TRBV12-3 or TRBV12-4 to TRBJ2-3; a possible D gene is TRBD2 (6 bases). This CDR3 spans 12 amino acids. V was clipped by 3 bases and J by 7 bases, with 8 bases between them. In DNA, the CDR3 is TGTGCCAGCAGTTTGGGACTTTATACGCAGTATTTT. Residues: CASSLGLYTQYF.

This chain uses TRBV6-1 with TRBJ1-6, with TRBD1 as a possible D gene (6 bases). Trimming took 5 bases from V and 7 from J, leaving 15 bases between them. Germline values: CDR1 MNHNS, CDR2 SASEGT. The CDR3 length is 15 residues. Written as DNA, the CDR3 is TGTGCCAGCAGTCGGGGTGGGGGCCGCAATTCACCCCTCCACTTT. Residues: CASSRGGGRNSPLHF.